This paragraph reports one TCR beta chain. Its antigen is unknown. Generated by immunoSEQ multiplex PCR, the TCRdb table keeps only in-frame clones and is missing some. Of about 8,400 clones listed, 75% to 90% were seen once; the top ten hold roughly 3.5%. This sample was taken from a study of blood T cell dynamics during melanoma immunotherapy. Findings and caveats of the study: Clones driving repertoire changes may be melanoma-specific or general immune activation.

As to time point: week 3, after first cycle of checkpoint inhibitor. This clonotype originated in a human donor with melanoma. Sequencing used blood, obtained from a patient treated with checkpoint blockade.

DNA of the CDR3: TGTGCCAGCAGTCCAAATCTCTCCTACGAGCAGTACTTC. It is translated as CASSPNLSYEQYF. The chain links TRBV11-2 to TRBJ2-7; D not resolved. Per germline, CDR1 SGHAT and CDR2 FQNNGV. V lost 6 bases to trimming and J lost 0 bases, with 9 bases between them. The CDR3 consists of 13 residues.